The present T cell receptor (beta chain) was sequenced within a study of T cell responses to AZD1222 COVID-19 vaccine. Only in-frame clones appear in the TCRdb table, and some are missing; sequencing was by immunoSEQ multiplex PCR. The sample records approximately 160,000 clones, approximately 90% being singletons. The CDR3 extends over 11 amino acids. V was shortened by 3 bases and J by 10 bases, with 4 bases between the two germline ends. The germline V gene has CDR1 SEHNR and CDR2 FQNEAQ (reference sequence). This receptor was identified in an adult who received the AZD1222 COVID-19 vaccine. The rearrangement uses TRBV7-9 and TRBJ1-6, with unresolved D. This specimen was peripheral blood, taken 28 days after the second AZD1222 dose. CDR3: CASSFDSPLHF. The CDR3 region has the DNA TGTGCCAGCAGCTTCGACTCACCCCTCCACTTT.